The next 30 T cell receptor beta chains were all read from a single sample in a study of shared clonotypes between healthy human individuals. Sequencing used immunoSEQ multiplex PCR; TCRdb keeps in-frame clones, though not all of them. This table has over a million clones, about 84% appearing once. The sample comprised memory CD4+ T cells from PBMCs. The sample's subset: CD45RA-negative fraction. These TCRs come from a man younger than 30 in good health. Some clones in this sample may be carry-over from other donors' samples.

A few counts support this clone. The same CDR3 is also encoded by other DNA sequences in this sample. The V gene is TRBV18, the J gene TRBJ1-5; 10 bases fit TRBD1. This CDR3 comprises 14 residues. Germline values: CDR1 KGHSH, CDR2 LQKENI. Trimming cost V 3 bases and J 4 bases; bases outside gene matches: 0. CDR3 sequence reads: CASSPDRGNQPQHF. CDR3 nucleotide sequence: TGTGCCAGCTCACCGGACAGGGGGAATCAGCCCCAGCATTTT.

This chain uses TRBV29-1 with TRBJ2-1; D unclear. V was shortened by 7 bases and J by 2 bases, with 15 bases between the two germline ends. Germline CDR1 and CDR2: SQVTM and ANQGSEA. The CDR3 is 14 amino acids. CDR3 sequence: CSAEPRDTYNEQFF. CDR3 nucleotide sequence: TGCAGCGCCGAACCGCGTGACACCTACAATGAGCAGTTCTTC.

The DNA of the CDR3 is TGTGCCAGCTCACCTGAACAAATCCCCTATGGCTACACCTTC. The encoded protein is CASSPEQIPYGYTF. The chain is built from TRBV18 and TRBJ1-2; D unclear. With 3 bases removed from V and 4 bases from J, the gap between germline ends came to 12 bases. Germline lookup yields CDR1 KGHSH and CDR2 LQKENI. The CDR3 consists of 14 residues.

The rearrangement uses TRBV29-1 and TRBJ2-3; tentatively, D is TRBD2 (6 bases). The ends were cut back, 6 bases at V and 3 bases at J, with 16 bases in the middle. CDR1 SQVTM and CDR2 ANQGSEA come from the germline V gene. The CDR3 is made up of 14 amino acids. CDR3 in amino acids: CSVSWGGRTDTQYF. The CDR3 coding sequence is TGCAGCGTATCTTGGGGAGGACGGACAGATACGCAGTATTTT.

This chain connects TRBV7-2 to TRBJ2-1, with 12 positions matching TRBD2. Germline CDR1 SGHTA, CDR2 FQGNSA. This CDR3 region has 20 residues. V lost 0 bases, J lost 0 bases, and 9 bases stayed unmatched. DNA of the CDR3: TGTGCCAGCAGCTTAGCGTCGACTAGCGGGAGTCGGGGCTCCTACAATGAGCAGTTCTTC. Encoded protein: CASSLASTSGSRGSYNEQFF.

The V gene is TRBV28, the J gene TRBJ2-2, with D possibly TRBD2 on 6 matching bases. Between the trimmed V and J ends, which lost 6 bases and 4 bases, there was a span of 21 bases. The CDR3 covers 17 residues. Per germline, CDR1 MDHEN and CDR2 SYDVKM. The CDR3 reads CASSRAPERAGTGELFF. The CDR3 bases are TGTGCCAGCAGCCGTGCCCCGGAGCGAGCGGGCACCGGGGAGCTGTTTTTT.

The CDR3 sequence: CASSLGQGTYEQYF. CDR3 sequence (DNA): TGTGCCAGCAGTTTAGGACAGGGCACCTACGAGCAGTACTTC. The chain joins TRBV6-5 to TRBJ2-7; 8 bases are a match to TRBD1. Trimming cost V 4 bases and J 2 bases; bases outside gene matches: 4. CDR1 and CDR2 from the germline V gene are MNHEY and SVGAGI. The CDR3 is made up of 14 amino acids.

The chain recombines TRBV28 with TRBJ1-2; TRBD1 agrees at 9 bases. This CDR3 region has 14 residues. Germline assignment: CDR1 MDHEN and CDR2 SYDVKM. With 6 bases clipped from V and 2 bases from J, the junction kept 4 bases outside the gene matches. The CDR3, as DNA: TGTGCCAGCAGGATACAGGGGGCCAACTATGGCTACACCTTC. As protein: CASRIQGANYGYTF.

This CDR3 reads CASRVGIGANVLTF. The CDR3 DNA is TGTGCCAGCAGGGTCGGGATCGGGGCCAACGTCCTGACTTTC. The rearrangement uses TRBV6-5 and TRBJ2-6; the D gene is possibly TRBD2 (5 bases). V was clipped by 6 bases and J by 4 bases, with 10 bases between them. The CDR3 extends over 14 amino acids. The germline V gene encodes CDR1 MNHEY and CDR2 SVGAGI.

Points on this clone: Different DNA sequences within this sample yield the same CDR3. The CDR3 nucleotides read TGTGCCAGCAGTTTAGCCAGCTCCTACGAGCAGTACTTC. Translation: CASSLASSYEQYF. The chain carries TRBV28 and TRBJ2-7, with D unresolved. Germline CDR1 reads MDHEN; CDR2 reads SYDVKM. Trimming cost V 2 bases and J 0 bases, with 5 bases left between them. The CDR3 has 13 residues.

In this sample, this clone turned up many times. This chain connects TRBV19 to TRBJ1-5; D might be TRBD1 (5 bases). CDR1 is LNHDA, CDR2 SQIVND, per germline (reference sequence). CDR3 length equals 15 residues. V lost 1 base and J 7 bases, leaving 14 bases between the germline ends. DNA for the CDR3: TGTGCCAGTAGTATAGGGGACCGGATTTCCCAGCCCCAGCATTTT. This translates into CASSIGDRISQPQHF.

The chain recombines TRBV28 with TRBJ1-5, with D possibly matching TRBD1 (5 bases). The CDR3 length is 14 residues. Germline V gene data show CDR1 as MDHEN and CDR2 as SYDVKM. Trimming shortened V by 1 base and J by 2 bases, and 6 bases separated the two germline ends. CDR3 DNA: TGTGCCAGCAGTTTATCGGGGGGCAATCAGCCCCAGCATTTT. It encodes CASSLSGGNQPQHF. The variable domain in full, completed from reference TRBV28 and TRBJ1-5, reads DVKVTQSSRYLVKRTGEKVFLECVQDMDHENMFWYRQDPGLGLRLIYFSYDVKMKEKGDIPEGYSVSREKKERFSLILESASTNQTSMYLCASSLSGGNQPQHFGDGTRLSIL.

The chain links TRBV2 to TRBJ1-1; the D is unclear. The CDR3 runs to 12 residues. Germline V CDR1 and CDR2: SNHLY, FYNNEI. V lost 6 bases and J 9 bases, leaving 14 bases between the germline ends. The CDR3 DNA sequence: TGTGCCAGCAGCGGCTTTGGTGCGCAAGCTTTCTTT. Amino acids: CASSGFGAQAFF.

This chain links TRBV28 with TRBJ2-1; D uncertain. The CDR3 runs 15 residues. Per the germline V gene, CDR1 is MDHEN and CDR2 is SYDVKM. V was shortened by 5 bases and J by 4 bases, with 15 bases between the two germline ends. CDR3 in amino acids: CASSRRRAQYNEQFF. CDR3 bases: TGTGCCAGCAGTCGACGTCGGGCACAGTACAATGAGCAGTTCTTC.

This chain uses TRBV5-1 with TRBJ2-5; D may be TRBD2 (6 bases). The germline V gene has CDR1 SGHRS and CDR2 YFSETQ. The V and J ends lost 4 bases and 5 bases respectively, with 12 bases between them. This CDR3 is 13 amino acids long. In nucleotides, the CDR3 is TGCGCCAGCAGCGCGGAGGGATGGGAGACCCAGTACTTC. Protein sequence: CASSAEGWETQYF.

The genes are TRBV11-2 and TRBJ2-5; D not certain. The CDR3 totals 14 residues. V dropped 5 bases and J dropped 5 bases, with 15 bases sitting between them. CDR1 SGHAT and CDR2 FQNNGV come from the germline V gene. The CDR3 spells CASSLQRAGETQYF. CDR3 nucleotide sequence: TGTGCCAGCAGCCTACAGCGAGCCGGGGAGACCCAGTACTTC.

This chain uses TRBV14 with TRBJ2-3, with D uncertain. This CDR3 spans 16 amino acids. V was trimmed by 1 base and J by 0 bases, leaving 11 bases between them. Germline V gene lookup returns CDR1 SGHDN and CDR2 FVKESK. The CDR3 protein is CASSQGQLFSTDTQYF. CDR3 nucleotides: TGTGCCAGCAGCCAAGGCCAGCTTTTTAGCACAGATACGCAGTATTTT.

This clone was detected a few times. The genes are TRBV5-1 and TRBJ2-5; D may be TRBD1 (5 bases). The CDR3 runs to 15 residues. Between the trimmed V and J ends, which lost 1 base and 0 bases, there was a span of 10 bases. Germline V gives CDR1 SGHRS, CDR2 YFSETQ. In nucleotides, the CDR3 is TGCGCCAGCAGCTTGTCCACGACAGACCAAGAGACCCAGTACTTC. Residues: CASSLSTTDQETQYF.

This chain joins TRBV5-1 and TRBJ2-2; D ambiguous. The CDR3 spans 13 residues. V lost 3 bases, J lost 6 bases, and 9 bases lay in between. Looked up from germline, CDR1 is SGHRS and CDR2 is YFSETQ. The CDR3 nucleotides are TGCGCCAGCAGCTGGTGGGTTGCCGGGGAGCTGTTTTTT. It is translated as CASSWWVAGELFF.

The chain carries TRBV7-2 and TRBJ2-2; D gene ambiguous. The ends were cut back, 0 bases at V and 2 bases at J, with 4 bases in the middle. This CDR3 is built from 14 residues. Germline V gives CDR1 SGHTA, CDR2 FQGNSA. The CDR3, as DNA: TGTGCCAGCAGCTTAGCATTTAACACCGGGGAGCTGTTTTTT. Translating gives CASSLAFNTGELFF.

The rearrangement joins TRBV7-2 to TRBJ2-1, with 7 bases aligning to TRBD2. The germline V gene encodes CDR1 SGHTA and CDR2 FQGNSA. The CDR3 consists of 16 residues. V lost 5 bases and J lost 0; bases outside the gene matches: 7. The CDR3: CASSPQSGNSYNEQFF. CDR3 bases: TGTGCCAGCAGCCCCCAAAGCGGGAACTCCTACAATGAGCAGTTCTTC.

Comments on this clone: This may arise from a read error, as a much more abundant clone is one base away. The rearrangement links TRBV11-3 to TRBJ2-3; perhaps TRBD2 as D (6 bases). CDR1 and CDR2 from the germline V gene are SGHNT and YENEEA. Trimming stripped 3 bases from V and 0 bases from J, with 7 bases between. This CDR3 region has 14 residues. The CDR3 spells CASSLGTSTDTQYF. CDR3 coding DNA: TGTGCCAGCAGCTTGGGGACTAGCACAGATACGCAGTATTTT. The full variable domain, with the rest looked up from reference TRBV11-3 and TRBJ2-3, is EAGVVQSPRYKIIEKKQPVAFWCNPISGHNTLYWYLQNLGQGPELLIRYENEEAVDDSQLPKDRFSAERLKGVDSTLKIQPAELGDSAVYLCASSLGTSTDTQYFGPGTRLTVL.

This chain joins TRBV19 and TRBJ2-7; perhaps TRBD1 as D (5 bases). V dropped 6 bases and J dropped 6 bases, with 15 bases sitting between them. This CDR3 is built from 13 residues. CDR1 LNHDA and CDR2 SQIVND come from the germline V gene (reference sequence). The CDR3 sequence is CASRKGVVREQYF. Here the CDR3 DNA reads TGTGCCAGTAGGAAAGGGGTAGTCCGCGAGCAGTACTTC.

This clone was seen a few times. A much bigger clone sits one base away, suggesting this may be a read error. This chain links TRBV7-9 with TRBJ1-1; D is unresolved. This CDR3 has 13 residues. In germline, CDR1 is SEHNR, CDR2 FQNEAQ (reference sequence). The germline V and J ends were trimmed by 3 bases and 0 bases, with 5 bases remaining between them. Here the CDR3 reads CASSFDMNTEAFF. CDR3 nucleotides: TGTGCCAGCAGCTTTGACATGAACACTGAAGCTTTCTTT.

The V call is TRBV29-1, the J call TRBJ2-3, with 8 bases fitting TRBD2. Germline CDR1 is SQVTM and CDR2 is ANQGSEA. The CDR3 is made up of 17 amino acids. Trimming at V came to 4 bases and at J to 0 bases, leaving 12 bases not matched to a gene. The CDR3 sequence: CSVVLGASGFSTDTQYF. CDR3 nucleotides: TGCAGCGTTGTGTTAGGGGCTAGCGGGTTCAGCACAGATACGCAGTATTTT.

The V call is TRBV5-4, the J call TRBJ2-7; a weak D match, TRBD2 (6 bases). V was clipped by 4 bases and J by 5 bases, with 16 bases between them. CDR1 and CDR2 from the germline V gene are SGHNT and YYREEE (reference sequence). CDR3 length equals 14 residues. DNA of the CDR3: TGTGCCAGCAGCCCCTCCGGGAGTTTGCACGAGCAGTACTTC. As protein: CASSPSGSLHEQYF. The full variable domain, completed using reference TRBV5-4 and TRBJ2-7, is ETGVTQSPTHLIKTRGQQVTLRCSSQSGHNTVSWYQQALGQGPQFIFQYYREEENGRGNFPPRFSGLQFPNYSSELNVNALELDDSALYLCASSPSGSLHEQYFGPGTRLTVT.

This CDR3 is CASSFVGNTEAFF. As DNA, the CDR3 is TGTGCCAGCAGCTTCGTAGGGAACACTGAAGCTTTCTTT. The gene calls are TRBV7-9 and TRBJ1-1, with D hard to call. CDR1 and CDR2 from the germline V gene are SEHNR and FQNEAQ (reference sequence). The V gene lost 3 bases and the J gene lost 1 base, with 6 bases spanning the gap. The CDR3 has 13 amino acids.

As to this clone: It differs at one base from a far larger clone, so likely a read error. The CDR3 carries no conserved terminal phenylalanine or tryptophan, so it likely arises from a read error. This rearrangement joins TRBV9 to TRBJ1-3; no reliable D call. Trimming cost V 3 bases and J 0 bases, with 13 bases left between them. The CDR3 is 16 amino acids. CDR1 is SGDLS, CDR2 YYNGEE, per germline. In nucleotides, the CDR3 is TGTGCCAGCAGCGGAGTCCCCGGACTCTCTGGAAACACCATATATTCT. It translates to CASSGVPGLSGNTIYS.

This sequence joins TRBV28 and TRBJ1-3; TRBD1 is a possible D gene (5 bases). Trimming removed 1 base from V and 0 bases from J, with 19 bases in between. Germline V gene data show CDR1 as MDHEN and CDR2 as SYDVKM. The CDR3 covers 19 residues. In DNA, the CDR3 is TGTGCCAGCAGTTTATATTGGGAAGTAGGCAGGGCCTCTGGAAACACCATATATTTT. This translates into CASSLYWEVGRASGNTIYF.

The chain is built from TRBV6-6 and TRBJ2-7; D might be TRBD2 (5 bases). The CDR3 covers 15 residues. Trimming took off 4 bases at V and 1 base at J, with 14 bases between the two ends. Germline CDR1 MNHNY, CDR2 SVGAGI (reference sequence). The CDR3, as DNA: TGTGCCAGCAGTTCGCCCGAACTAGGGTCCTACGAGCAGTACTTC. Translation: CASSSPELGSYEQYF.